The clone carrying this TCR beta chain was detected once. Its antigen is still unknown. Generated by immunoSEQ multiplex PCR, the TCRdb table keeps only in-frame clones and is missing some. The sample shows 62,000 or so clones, roughly 90% of them seen only once. This sample was taken from a study of graft-versus-host responses after intestinal transplantation. Overall study context: Recipients across the board were started on anti-thymocyte globulin induction, then kept on tacrolimus and steroids for around three years.

Sequences were derived from unstimulated CD8+ T cells sorted from spleen or lymph node cells, sampled before transplant. The sequence was collected from a human donor who was the organ donor for an intestinal transplant.

The CDR3 DNA sequence: TGTGCCAGCAGCGGCAGGGGGCGGGCAGATACGCAGTATTTT. Translating it yields CASSGRGRADTQYF. The V gene is TRBV7-9, the J gene TRBJ2-3; 8 positions match TRBD1. Unmatched junction bases numbered 5, after V lost 5 bases and J lost 4 bases. This CDR3 is built from 14 residues. Germline V gene sequence: CDR1 SEHNR, CDR2 FQNEAQ (reference sequence).